This TCR beta chain emerged from a study of shared clonotypes between healthy human individuals. Study observations and caveats: Relative to clonotypes present in all four donors, those not shared had lower generation probabilities.

Per the germline V gene, CDR1 is SGDLS and CDR2 is YYNGEE. The CDR3 is 14 amino acids. The V end was cut by 0 bases, the J end by 1 base, with 7 bases between. For this clone: The antigen is not known.

Each subset's genomic DNA was split evenly across several immunoSEQ plates. Sequencing used immunoSEQ multiplex PCR; TCRdb keeps in-frame clones, though not all of them. The sample shows 1,500,000 or so clones, around 98.5% of them seen only once. The material sequenced was naive CD4+ T cells sorted from blood. Subset in this sample: CD45RA+ positively selected. The V gene is TRBV9, the J gene TRBJ1-2, with unresolved D. The TCR originated in a man aged 30 to 39 in good health. CDR3 sequence reads: CASSVGSGNYGYTF. In DNA form, the CDR3 reads TGTGCCAGCAGCGTAGGTAGCGGTAACTATGGCTACACCTTC. The full variable domain, rest sourced from reference TRBV9 and TRBJ1-2, is DSGVTQTPKHLITATGQRVTLRCSPRSGDLSVYWYQQSLDQGLQFLIQYYNGEERAKGNILERFSAQQFPDLHSELNLSSLELGDSALYFCASSVGSGNYGYTFGSGTRLTVV.